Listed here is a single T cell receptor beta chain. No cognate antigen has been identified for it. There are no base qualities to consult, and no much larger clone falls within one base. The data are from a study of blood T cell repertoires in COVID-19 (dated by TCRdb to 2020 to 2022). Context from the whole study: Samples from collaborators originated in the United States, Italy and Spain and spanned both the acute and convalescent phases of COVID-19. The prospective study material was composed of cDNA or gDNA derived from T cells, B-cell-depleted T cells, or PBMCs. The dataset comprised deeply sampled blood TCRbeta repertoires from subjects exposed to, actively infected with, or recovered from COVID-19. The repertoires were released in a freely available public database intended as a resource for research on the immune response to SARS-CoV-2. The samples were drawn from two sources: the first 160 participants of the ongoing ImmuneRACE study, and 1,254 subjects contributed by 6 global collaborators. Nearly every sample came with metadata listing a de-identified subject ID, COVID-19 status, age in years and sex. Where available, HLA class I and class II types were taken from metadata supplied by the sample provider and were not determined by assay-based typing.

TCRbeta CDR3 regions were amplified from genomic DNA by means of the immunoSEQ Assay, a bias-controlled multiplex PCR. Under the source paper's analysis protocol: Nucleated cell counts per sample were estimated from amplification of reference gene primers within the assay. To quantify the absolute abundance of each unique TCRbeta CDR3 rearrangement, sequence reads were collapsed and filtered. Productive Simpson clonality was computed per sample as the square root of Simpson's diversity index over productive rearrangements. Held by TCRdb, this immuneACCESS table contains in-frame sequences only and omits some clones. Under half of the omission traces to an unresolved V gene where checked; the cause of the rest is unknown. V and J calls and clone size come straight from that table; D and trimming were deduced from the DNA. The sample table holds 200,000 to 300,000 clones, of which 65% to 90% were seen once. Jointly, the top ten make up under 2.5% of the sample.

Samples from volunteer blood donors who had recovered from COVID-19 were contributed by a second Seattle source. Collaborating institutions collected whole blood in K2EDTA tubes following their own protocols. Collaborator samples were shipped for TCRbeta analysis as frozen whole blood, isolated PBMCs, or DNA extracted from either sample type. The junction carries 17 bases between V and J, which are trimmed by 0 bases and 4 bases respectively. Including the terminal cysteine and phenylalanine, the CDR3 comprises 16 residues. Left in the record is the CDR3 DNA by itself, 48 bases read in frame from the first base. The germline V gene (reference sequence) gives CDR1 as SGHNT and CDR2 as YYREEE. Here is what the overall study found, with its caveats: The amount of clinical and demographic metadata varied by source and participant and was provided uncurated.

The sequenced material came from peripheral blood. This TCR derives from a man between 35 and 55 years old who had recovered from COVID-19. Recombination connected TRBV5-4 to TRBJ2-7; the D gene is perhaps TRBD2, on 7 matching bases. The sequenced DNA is TGTGCCAGCAGCTTGGGTCCGGGGGGCGGGAGTTACGAGCAGTACTTC. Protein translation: CASSLGPGGGSYEQYF.